The subject of this entry is one T cell receptor beta chain. This clonotype was counted many times. It lacks a known antigen. It has no much larger one-base neighbor in the sample; base qualities were not kept. Sequencing was performed on an Illumina HiSeq 2500. TCR beta libraries were prepared by quantitative 5'-RACE with molecular barcodes. Per the source publication's procedure: A new computational method, built on a probabilistic model of VDJ rearrangement, was used to identify disease-linked TCR variants. TCRdb redid the processing of the public reads, applying fastp at Q25 and MiXCR, and retained in-frame beta chains. Rows are combined by CDR3 protein, so each entry shows the most common genes and DNA. None of the V and J calls come from the authors' own analysis; TCRdb made them. A total of 150,000 to 200,000 distinct CDR3 sequences appear in this sample, around 10% of them only once. The ten most abundant clones make up about 29% of the sample.

These data belong to a study of CD8 T cells in ankylosing spondylitis (dated by TCRdb to 2015 to 2018). Describing the broader study: The study profiled T cell receptor beta repertoires in healthy donors and ankylosing spondylitis patients to find disease-linked TCR variants. Peripheral blood was sampled, and synovial fluid was also collected from ankylosing spondylitis patients. The full study cohort was made up of 25 ankylosing spondylitis patients and around 100 healthy donors. General findings and caveats noted by the study authors: The disease-linked clones had a CD8+ phenotype and were found at relatively low frequencies in peripheral blood. Significant enrichment of the disease-linked clones was reported in matched synovial fluid samples from ankylosing spondylitis patients. Some motif variants were previously reported in synovial fluid and blood of reactive arthritis patients, suggesting common disease-initiation mechanisms. A TCR beta motif of fewer than 10 highly homologous amino acid variants appeared characteristic of blood from ankylosing spondylitis patients.

V drops 8 bases and J drops 1 base, leaving 11 bases in between. Based on the germline V gene, the CDR1 and CDR2 sequences are SNHLY and FYNNEI. The CDR3, from cysteine to phenylalanine, totals 13 residues. The only DNA kept is the CDR3, 39 bases in frame from the first base. This receptor was identified in a male donor with ankylosing spondylitis or in good health (not recorded which). The chain uses TRBV2 and TRBJ1-1; TRBD1 is possibly the D segment (5 matching bases). Sequencing was performed on blood, either unsorted or a sorted T cell fraction (not recorded which). For the CDR3, the sequence is CASGGGRNTEAFF. The nucleotide sequence is given as TGTGCCAGCGGCGGGGGACGGAACACTGAAGCTTTCTTT.